Described below is a single T cell receptor beta chain sequence and its context. Its antigen is currently unknown. This entry belongs to a study of T cells after yellow fever vaccination. TCRdb re-derived calls from the 5' RACE reads in MiXCR, one entry per CDR3 protein. Of a few hundred thousand distinct CDR3 sequences listed, 6% to 8% are singletons. Study-level results: Repertoires sorted by FACS could include abundant clonotypes that are contaminants from the bulk population.

Between the trimmed V and J ends, which lost 4 bases and 0 bases, there was a span of 18 bases. CDR1 is SGHVS and CDR2 is FNYEAQ in the germline V gene. There are 17 residues in the CDR3. The chain employs TRBV7-6 and TRBJ1-2; tentative D call: TRBD1 (6 bases). This clonotype was obtained from a young man who received the YFV17D yellow fever vaccine. Material: CD4+ T cells sorted from PBMCs, obtained on the day of the yellow fever booster vaccination. CDR3 coding DNA: TGTGCCAGCAGCTCACTTGGGGCAGGGGCGGCTAACTATGGCTACACCTTC. Protein product: CASSSLGAGAANYGYTF.